This T cell receptor beta chain appears in the sequencing data of a study of blood T cell repertoires in COVID-19. V was clipped by 4 bases and J by 8 bases; unmatched bases: 6. The CDR3 spans 14 residues. Germline assignment: CDR1 SGHRS and CDR2 YFSETQ. Repertoires were generated with immunoSEQ multiplex PCR, while TCRdb's copy carries only in-frame clones and drops some. This table holds some 380,000 clones, roughly 90% found once. This clone was seen once. The chain is built from TRBV5-1 and TRBJ2-1; 10 bases fit TRBD2. The clonotype comes from a woman aged 40 to 50 with acute COVID-19. Material: PBMCs or T cells enriched from blood (not recorded which). The CDR3 sequence is CASSGSSGGHEQFF. The DNA for the CDR3 is TGCGCCAGCAGCGGGAGTAGCGGGGGGCATGAGCAGTTCTTC.